A single sample gave rise to the 10 T cell receptor beta chains below, sequenced in a study of T cells in Graves' hyperthyroidism and ophthalmopathy (dated by TCRdb to the late 2010s). Receptors were amplified or captured by multiplex PCR. The instrument was an Illumina HiSeq 2000. The TCR beta CDR3 regions were amplified from the RNA transcripts. For the first round of RT-PCR on the TCR CDR3, the HTBI primer set was used together with the Qiagen OneStep RT-PCR kit. The public reads were quality trimmed at Q25 with fastp and then assembled into clones with MiXCR by TCRdb, keeping productive beta chains. Rows with one shared CDR3 protein collapse into an entry with the most common genes and DNA. For this sample the table gives under 650,000 distinct CDR3 sequences, of which 15% to 20% were detected only once. The ten largest clones add up to over 3.5% of the sample. The sequencing sample was made of blood. The receptor source for this set is a woman aged 30 to 39 with Graves' hyperthyroidism.

The chain has TRBV30 and TRBJ2-5; D remains unclear. The V and J ends lost 0 bases and 1 base respectively, with 9 bases between them. The CDR3 extends over 14 amino acids. Germline CDR1 is GTSNPN and CDR2 is SVGIG (reference sequence). CDR3 DNA sequence: TGTGCCTGGAGTGTACCCCTGATCCAAGAGACCCAGTACTTC. It specifies CAWSVPLIQETQYF.

This clonotype was observed at least ten times. The chain has TRBV7-2 and TRBJ2-1, with D uncertain. In germline, CDR1 is SGHTA, CDR2 FQGNSA. Trimming pared 1 base from V and 6 bases from J, leaving 10 bases between. This CDR3 is built from 14 residues. CDR3 sequence (DNA): TGTGCCAGCAGCTTAGGATGGGCCTCCAATGAGCAGTTCTTC. It yields the protein CASSLGWASNEQFF.

The table lists this clonotype with many counts. The chain employs TRBV7-2 and TRBJ2-6, with D perhaps TRBD2 (5 bases). V was cut by 5 bases and J by 4 bases, with 15 bases left in between. Germline V gene lookup returns CDR1 SGHTA and CDR2 FQGNSA. The CDR3 contains 16 residues. DNA for the CDR3: TGTGCCAGCAGCGGACGGCGGGCTCTGGGGGCCAACGTCCTGACTTTC. Translation gives CASSGRRALGANVLTF.

The rearrangement uses TRBV12-5 and TRBJ2-1; TRBD2 matches 7 bases. V lost 6 bases, J lost 5 bases, and 4 bases stayed unmatched. Per the germline V gene, CDR1 is LGHNT and CDR2 is FRNRAP. The CDR3 length is 13 residues. The CDR3 DNA reads as TGTGCTAGTGGAACTAGCGAGCACAATGAGCAGTTCTTC. Its translation is CASGTSEHNEQFF. The complete variable domain, with remaining parts taken from reference TRBV12-5 and TRBJ2-1, reads DARVTQTPRHKVTEMGQEVTMRCQPILGHNTVFWYRQTMMQGLELLAYFRNRAPLDDSGMPKDRFSAEMPDATLATLKIQPSEPRDSAVYFCASGTSEHNEQFFGPGTRLTVL.

This clonotype occurred many times. As DNA, the CDR3 is TGTGCCAGCAGTTCCGTGATGAGCTCTGGAAACACCATATATTTT. This translates into CASSSVMSSGNTIYF. V usage is TRBV28 and J usage is TRBJ1-3; D unclear. Trimming took off 4 bases at V and 0 bases at J, with 10 bases between the two ends. The CDR3 has 15 amino acids. Germline lookup yields CDR1 MDHEN and CDR2 SYDVKM.

This clonotype was detected ten times or more. The chain recombines TRBV29-1 with TRBJ2-3; the D gene is possibly TRBD2 (5 bases). This CDR3 has 13 amino acids. Trimming took off 5 bases at V and 0 bases at J, with 9 bases between the two ends. Germline loops: CDR1 SQVTM, CDR2 ANQGSEA. Here the CDR3 reads CSVTGDSTDTQYF. As DNA, the CDR3 is TGCAGCGTTACCGGGGATAGCACAGATACGCAGTATTTT.

The table lists this clonotype with a few counts. Since a much larger clone is just one base distant, this may be a read error. The V gene is TRBV20-1, the J gene TRBJ2-3; 7 nucleotides agree with TRBD2. V was clipped by 0 bases and J by 0 bases; unmatched bases: 3. Germline loops: CDR1 DFQATT, CDR2 SNEGSKA (reference sequence). The length of the CDR3 is 15 residues. The CDR3 reads CSAREPSGSTDTQYF. In DNA, the CDR3 is TGCAGTGCTAGAGAGCCTAGCGGTAGCACAGATACGCAGTATTTT.

In its sample, this clonotype was seen many times. V gene TRBV20-1 combines with J gene TRBJ2-1, with TRBD2 matching over 8 bases. The CDR3 covers 14 residues. Germline trimming cut 1 base from V and 4 bases from J; bases unmatched to any gene: 3. Germline V gene data show CDR1 as DFQATT and CDR2 as SNEGSKA (reference sequence). In nucleotides, the CDR3 is TGCAGTGCTAGAGTAGCGGGGATATACAATGAGCAGTTCTTC. It is translated as CSARVAGIYNEQFF.

This clonotype was counted between two and nine times. A much larger clone lies a single base off, so this may be a read error. The genes are TRBV24-1 and TRBJ2-2, with 8 bases identical to TRBD2. The CDR3 contains 16 residues. Germline V gives CDR1 KGHDR, CDR2 SFDVKD. CDR3 nucleotide sequence: TGTGCCACCCGCCCCACTAGCGGACCGAACACCCGGGAGCTGTTTTTT. This encodes CATRPTSGPNTRELFF.

This clonotype was observed at least ten times. J is TRBJ2-7 and V is TRBV3-1; D is uncertain. CDR3 length: 13 residues. V was cut by 4 bases and J by 2 bases, with 9 bases left in between. Germline V gene data show CDR1 as LGHDT and CDR2 as YNNKEL (reference sequence). DNA for the CDR3: TGTGCCAGCAGCCCCGAACGACCCTACGAGCAGTACTTC. Amino acids: CASSPERPYEQYF.